This T cell receptor beta chain originates from a study of T cells in Graves' hyperthyroidism and ophthalmopathy. Whole-study results and caveats: Among clonotypes expanded in thyroid above 0.001, most were also found in blood.

Amplification yielded TCR beta CDR3 regions, with RNA transcripts as the source. A first-round RT-PCR of the TCR CDR3 used the HTBI primer set. TCRdb re-called the multiplex PCR reads with MiXCR, one entry per CDR3 protein. Of more than 500,000 distinct CDR3 sequences detected, around 46% appear once; the ten largest clones hold roughly 19%. Remarks on this clonotype: No antigen is known for it.

The CDR3 is 16 residues long. Trimming took off 1 base at V and 9 bases at J, with 21 bases between the two ends. The germline V gene encodes CDR1 SGHTA and CDR2 FQGNSA. The source material was peripheral blood or thyroid tissue (not recorded which). The sequence was obtained from an adult woman with Graves' disease, either hyperthyroidism or ophthalmopathy (not recorded which). This rearrangement joins TRBV7-2 to TRBJ2-5, with a possible D match to TRBD2 (5 bases). CDR3 residues: CASSLVPGNCNQPQYF. In DNA, the CDR3 is TGTGCCAGCAGCTTAGTCCCGGGGAATTGCAATCAGCCCCAGTACTTC. Complete variable domain (other parts from reference TRBV7-2 and TRBJ2-5): GAGVSQSPSNKVTEKGKDVELRCDPISGHTALYWYRQSLGQGLEFLIYFQGNSAPDKSGLPSDRFSAERTGGSVSTLTIQRTQQEDSAVYLCASSLVPGNCNQPQYFGPGTRLLVL.